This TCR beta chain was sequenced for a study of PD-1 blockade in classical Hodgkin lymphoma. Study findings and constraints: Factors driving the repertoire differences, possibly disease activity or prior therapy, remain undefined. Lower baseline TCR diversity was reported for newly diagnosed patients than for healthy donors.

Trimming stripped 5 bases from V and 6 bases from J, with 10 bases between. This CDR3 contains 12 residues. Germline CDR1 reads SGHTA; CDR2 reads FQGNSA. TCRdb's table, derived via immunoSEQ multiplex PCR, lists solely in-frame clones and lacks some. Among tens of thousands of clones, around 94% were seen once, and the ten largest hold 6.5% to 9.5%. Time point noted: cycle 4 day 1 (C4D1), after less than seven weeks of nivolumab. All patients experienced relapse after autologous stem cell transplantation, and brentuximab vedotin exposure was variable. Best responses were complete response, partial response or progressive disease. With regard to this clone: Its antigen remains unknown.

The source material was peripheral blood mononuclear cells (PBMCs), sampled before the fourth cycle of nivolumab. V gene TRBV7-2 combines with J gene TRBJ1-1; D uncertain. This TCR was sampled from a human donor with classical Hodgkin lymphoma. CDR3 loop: CASSPRGPEAFF. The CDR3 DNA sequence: TGTGCCAGCAGCCCCAGAGGCCCTGAAGCTTTCTTT. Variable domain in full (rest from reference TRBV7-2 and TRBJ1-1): GAGVSQSPSNKVTEKGKDVELRCDPISGHTALYWYRQSLGQGLEFLIYFQGNSAPDKSGLPSDRFSAERTGGSVSTLTIQRTQQEDSAVYLCASSPRGPEAFFGQGTRLTVV.